This T cell receptor (beta chain) was sequenced for a study of blood T cells in healthy people across ages. Study-wide background: Researchers report that template switching captured about one barcoded beta molecule per two T cells. General study points: Naive and antigen-experienced cells were not separated, limiting conclusive comparison. Diversity estimates from one million T cells were considered underestimates.

Only a few counts were recorded for this clonotype. Antigen unknown. Whenever a sample was processed, at least 6 million PBMCs were isolated. A J-beta primer mix and a sample-barcoded 5' primer were used in a second PCR of roughly 7 to 12 cycles. TCRdb re-analysed the 5' RACE reads in MiXCR, keeping a single row per CDR3 protein. The data show over 1,500,000 distinct CDR3 sequences, 39% seen once. The CDR3 runs to 15 residues. CDR1 and CDR2 (germline): SGDLS, YYNGEE. The ends were cut back, 0 bases at V and 0 bases at J, with 10 bases in the middle. The chain is built from TRBV9 and TRBJ2-7; D might be TRBD1 (5 bases). Sequenced: blood. The sequence was collected from a human donor in good health. CDR3 coding DNA: TGTGCCAGCAGCGTAGAGGGGTTCAGCTCCTACGAGCAGTACTTC. Its translation: CASSVEGFSSYEQYF.